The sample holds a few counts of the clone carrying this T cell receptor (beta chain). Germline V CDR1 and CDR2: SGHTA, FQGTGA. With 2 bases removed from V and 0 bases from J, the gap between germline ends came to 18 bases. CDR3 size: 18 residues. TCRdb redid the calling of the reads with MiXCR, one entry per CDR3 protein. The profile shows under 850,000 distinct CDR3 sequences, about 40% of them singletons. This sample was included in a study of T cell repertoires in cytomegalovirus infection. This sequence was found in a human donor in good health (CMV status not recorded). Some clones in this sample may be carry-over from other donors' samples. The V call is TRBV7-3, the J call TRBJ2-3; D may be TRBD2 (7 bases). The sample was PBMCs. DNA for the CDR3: TGTGCCAGCAGCTTAGGGTTTGGTGCGGGGGCCAGCACAGATACGCAGTATTTT. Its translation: CASSLGFGAGASTDTQYF.